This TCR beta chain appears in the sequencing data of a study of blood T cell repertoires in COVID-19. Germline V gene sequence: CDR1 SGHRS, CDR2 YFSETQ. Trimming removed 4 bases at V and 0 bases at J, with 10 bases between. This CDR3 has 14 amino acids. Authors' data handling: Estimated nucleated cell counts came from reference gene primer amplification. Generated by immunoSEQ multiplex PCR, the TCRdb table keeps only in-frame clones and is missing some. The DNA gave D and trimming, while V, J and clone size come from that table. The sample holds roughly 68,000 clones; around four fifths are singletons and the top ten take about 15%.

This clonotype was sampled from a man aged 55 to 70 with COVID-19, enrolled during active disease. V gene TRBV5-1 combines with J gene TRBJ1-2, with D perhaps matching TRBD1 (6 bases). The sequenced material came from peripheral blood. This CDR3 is CASSMDRPNYGYTF. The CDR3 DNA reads TGCGCCAGCAGCATGGACAGACCTAACTATGGCTACACCTTC.